Listed here are 24 T cell receptor beta chains from one sample, sequenced in a study of blood T cell repertoires in COVID-19. The method was immunoSEQ multiplex PCR; TCRdb's version includes in-frame clones alone and lacks a portion of them. The sample includes 200,000 to 250,000 clones, roughly 85% seen only once; the top ten take 2% to 3%. The sequencing input was peripheral blood. The receptors derive from a woman aged 70-85 years with COVID-19, enrolled during active disease.

CDR3 region: CASSWGQGHGSYEQYF. The CDR3 DNA reads as TGCGCCAGCAGCTGGGGCCAGGGGCACGGCTCCTACGAGCAGTACTTC. This sequence joins TRBV5-1 and TRBJ2-7; D might be TRBD1 (6 bases). Germline V gene data show CDR1 as SGHRS and CDR2 as YFSETQ. This CDR3 comprises 16 residues. Trimming pared 3 bases from V and 0 bases from J, leaving 16 bases between.

The V call is TRBV6-5, the J call TRBJ1-1, with D unresolved. Germline V gene sequence: CDR1 MNHEY, CDR2 SVGAGI. Trimming pared 0 bases from V and 1 base from J, leaving 9 bases between. The CDR3 extends over 15 amino acids. CDR3 region: CASSYSTPENTEAFF. CDR3 nucleotide sequence: TGTGCCAGCAGTTACTCGACACCTGAGAACACTGAAGCTTTCTTT.

Points on this clone: Compared with germline, one end of the junction differs, possibly owing to a read error. The chain has TRBV7-4 and TRBJ1-2, with D perhaps matching TRBD1 (5 bases). The CDR3 is 14 amino acids. Germline V gene sequence: CDR1 SGHVT, CDR2 SQSDAQ. DNA of the CDR3: TGTGCCAGCACCGCGGGGGGAGGCCCAATCGTTTCTCCCTTC. This gives the protein CASTAGGGPIVSPF. Using reference TRBV7-4 and TRBJ1-2 for the parts outside the CDR3, the full variable domain is GAGVSQSPRYKVAKRGRDVALRCDSISGHVTLYWYRQTLGQGSEVLTYSQSDAQRDKSGRPSGRFSAERPERSVSTLKIQRTEQGDSAVYLCASTAGGGPIVSPFGSGTRLTVV.

The chain employs TRBV27 and TRBJ2-7; D remains unclear. The V gene lost 3 bases and the J gene lost 8 bases, with 14 bases spanning the gap. CDR1 and CDR2 from the germline V gene are MNHEY and SMNVEV (reference sequence). This CDR3 is built from 13 residues. The CDR3 loop is CASSFGLSVQQYF. The CDR3 nucleotides are TGTGCCAGCAGTTTTGGCTTGTCAGTCCAGCAGTACTTC.

This chain connects TRBV6-6 to TRBJ1-3; 7 bases align to TRBD1. Germline CDR1 MNHNY, CDR2 SVGAGI (reference sequence). The CDR3 totals 14 residues. Germline trimming cut 5 bases from V and 2 bases from J; bases unmatched to any gene: 3. The CDR3 loop reads CASSRDRAGNTIYF. CDR3 DNA sequence: TGTGCCAGCAGTCGAGACAGGGCTGGAAACACCATATATTTT.

The chain couples TRBV19 to TRBJ2-7, with 12 bases identical to TRBD2. Germline CDR1 LNHDA, CDR2 SQIVND (reference sequence). The CDR3 has 15 residues. V lost 0 bases, J lost 4 bases, and 1 base stayed unmatched. DNA for the CDR3: TGTGCCAGTAGTATAGATGGACTAGCGGGATACGAGCAGTACTTC. This sequence encodes CASSIDGLAGYEQYF.

This rearrangement joins TRBV19 to TRBJ2-5; 12 bases agree with TRBD2. Germline assignment: CDR1 LNHDA and CDR2 SQIVND (reference sequence). The CDR3 is 16 residues long. V trimming: 10 bases; J trimming: 9 bases; junction bases outside the gene matches: 18. The CDR3 region is CATSPLTSGGPVAQYF. The CDR3 region has the DNA TGTGCCACCTCACCCCTGACTAGCGGGGGTCCAGTGGCCCAGTACTTC.

The chain combines TRBV5-1 with TRBJ1-2, with 8 bases aligning to TRBD1. Per germline, CDR1 SGHRS and CDR2 YFSETQ. This CDR3 region has 15 residues. The V segment lost 0 bases and the J segment 5 bases; nucleotides outside the gene matches: 6. The CDR3 region is CASSLGDRSRYGYTF. The CDR3, as DNA: TGCGCCAGCAGCTTGGGGGACAGGTCGAGGTATGGCTACACCTTC.

The rearrangement uses TRBV12-5 and TRBJ1-1, with a tentative D call TRBD1 (5 bases). The CDR3 covers 13 residues. V dropped 7 bases and J dropped 3 bases, with 12 bases sitting between them. Germline loops: CDR1 LGHNT, CDR2 FRNRAP. CDR3 in amino acids: CASATGRYTEAFF. The CDR3 region has the DNA TGTGCTAGTGCTACAGGTCGTTACACTGAAGCTTTCTTT.

This chain uses TRBV12-3 or TRBV12-4 with TRBJ2-1; 7 bases are shared with TRBD1. Trimming cost V 5 bases and J 12 bases; bases outside gene matches: 4. CDR3 size: 11 residues. For the CDR3, the DNA is TGTGCCAGCAGTATGACAGGGCGGCAGTTCTTC. Translating it yields CASSMTGRQFF.

This chain uses TRBV27 with TRBJ1-2; 9 bases agree with TRBD1. V dropped 5 bases and J dropped 4; count of bases not matched to a gene: 8. This CDR3 spans 15 amino acids. The V gene's germline CDR1 is MNHEY and CDR2 SMNVEV (reference sequence). Here the CDR3 reads CASSPQGQGLYGYTF. The CDR3, as DNA: TGTGCCAGCAGTCCACAGGGACAGGGACTCTATGGCTACACCTTC.

This chain links TRBV19 with TRBJ2-2, with 14 bases that match TRBD2. V shed 1 base and J 3 bases; nucleotides not matched to a gene: 1. Looked up from germline, CDR1 is LNHDA and CDR2 is SQIVND (reference sequence). The length of the CDR3 is 17 residues. The CDR3 DNA reads TGTGCCAGTAGTATAGGACTAGCGGGAGGGTACACCGGGGAGCTGTTTTTT. It specifies CASSIGLAGGYTGELFF.

This chain uses TRBV7-9 with TRBJ1-6, with 7 bases fitting TRBD1. With 7 bases clipped from V and 7 bases from J, the junction kept 7 bases outside the gene matches. Per the germline V gene, CDR1 is SEHNR and CDR2 is FQNEAQ (reference sequence). The CDR3 has 14 amino acids. The CDR3 bases are TGTGCCAGCATGTCCGGGACAGCCAATTCACCCCTCCACTTT. The encoded protein is CASMSGTANSPLHF. Supplemented by reference TRBV7-9 and TRBJ1-6, the full variable domain reads DTGVSQNPRHKITKRGQNVTFRCDPISEHNRLYWYRQTLGQGPEFLTYFQNEAQLEKSRLLSDRFSAERPKGSFSTLEIQRTEQGDSAMYLCASMSGTANSPLHFGNGTRLTVT.

The chain has TRBV3-1 (or the pseudogene TRBV3-2) and TRBJ2-5; D remains unclear. The CDR3 loop spans 14 amino acids. Looked up from germline, CDR1 is LGHDT and CDR2 is YNNKEL (reference sequence). V dropped 1 base and J dropped 5 bases, with 11 bases sitting between them. The CDR3 sequence: CASSQVGLGETQYF. The CDR3 DNA reads as TGTGCCAGCAGCCAAGTAGGCCTAGGCGAGACCCAGTACTTC.

CDR3 protein: CASSIRGQPGGYTF. For the CDR3, the DNA is TGTGCCAGTAGTATAAGGGGGCAGCCGGGTGGCTACACCTTC. The gene calls are TRBV19 and TRBJ1-2, with 7 bases identical to TRBD1. With 2 bases clipped from V and 7 bases from J, the junction kept 7 bases outside the gene matches. The CDR3 has 14 residues. Germline assignment: CDR1 LNHDA and CDR2 SQIVND (reference sequence).

The chain joins TRBV5-4 to TRBJ1-2, with TRBD1 identical over 7 bases. CDR1 and CDR2 from the germline V gene are SGHNT and YYREEE (reference sequence). Unmatched junction bases numbered 12, after V lost 5 bases and J lost 8 bases. The CDR3 is made up of 14 amino acids. DNA of the CDR3: TGTGCCAGCAGGCCGGGGACAGAATGGGAAGGCTACACCTTC. Translated: CASRPGTEWEGYTF. Full variable domain (remainder filled in from reference TRBV5-4 and TRBJ1-2): ETGVTQSPTHLIKTRGQQVTLRCSSQSGHNTVSWYQQALGQGPQFIFQYYREEENGRGNFPPRFSGLQFPNYSSELNVNALELDDSALYLCASRPGTEWEGYTFGSGTRLTVV.

The gene calls are TRBV18 and TRBJ2-7; 7 positions agree with TRBD1. Germline CDR1 KGHSH, CDR2 LQKENI. V shed 2 bases and J 2 bases; nucleotides not matched to a gene: 15. The CDR3 has 18 amino acids. CDR3 nucleotide sequence: TGTGCCAGCTCACCAGTACCGGGACAGTTTTCTTCCACCTACGAGCAGTACTTC. Translating gives CASSPVPGQFSSTYEQYF.

This chain uses TRBV5-1 with TRBJ1-4, with 9 bases aligning to TRBD1. Germline CDR1 reads SGHRS; CDR2 reads YFSETQ. J gave up 0 bases and V 4 bases, and 7 bases lay outside the gene matches. The CDR3 is made up of 17 amino acids. This chain's CDR3 is CASSPQGALATNEKLFF. DNA for the CDR3: TGCGCCAGCAGCCCACAGGGGGCTTTGGCAACTAATGAAAAACTGTTTTTT.

This rearrangement joins TRBV27 to TRBJ2-2; 7 positions match TRBD1. The trim removed 8 bases at V and 5 bases at J, leaving 11 bases unmatched. Germline lookup yields CDR1 MNHEY and CDR2 SMNVEV (reference sequence). The CDR3 sequence is 15 residues long. The CDR3 reads CASSPDRKVTGELFF. The CDR3 coding sequence is TGTGCCAGCTCTCCGGACAGGAAGGTGACCGGGGAGCTGTTTTTT.

The rearrangement uses TRBV12-3 or TRBV12-4 and TRBJ1-1; no firm D call. There are 13 residues in the CDR3. The ends were cut back, 3 bases at V and 8 bases at J, with 13 bases in the middle. CDR3 coding DNA: TGTGCCAGCAGTTTTTTATACAGTAAAGAAGCTTTCTTT. Its translation is CASSFLYSKEAFF.

CDR3 coding DNA: TGTGCCAGCAGCTTAGCTCCCGGGACTCCCACCCAGGCTTTCTTT. It translates to CASSLAPGTPTQAFF. This sequence joins TRBV7-9 and TRBJ1-1, with TRBD1 as a possible D gene (5 bases). The CDR3 spans 15 residues. The V end lost 0 bases, the J end lost 11 bases, and 19 bases lay between the germline ends. Per the germline V gene, CDR1 is SEHNR and CDR2 is FQNEAQ (reference sequence). Filled out from reference TRBV7-9 and TRBJ1-1, the complete variable domain reads DTGVSQNPRHKITKRGQNVTFRCDPISEHNRLYWYRQTLGQGPEFLTYFQNEAQLEKSRLLSDRFSAERPKGSFSTLEIQRTEQGDSAMYLCASSLAPGTPTQAFFGQGTRLTVV.

As regards this clone: Other DNA sequences of this sample code for an identical CDR3. The chain combines TRBV3-1 (or the pseudogene TRBV3-2) with TRBJ2-3; 11 bases fit TRBD2. CDR3 length equals 16 residues. The germline V gene has CDR1 LGHDT and CDR2 YNNKEL (reference sequence). V shed 1 base, J shed 3 bases, and the junction held 3 bases outside the gene matches. This CDR3 reads CASSQALAGGTDTQYF. CDR3 in DNA: TGTGCCAGCAGCCAAGCCCTAGCGGGGGGAACAGATACGCAGTATTTT.

Comments on this clone: Additional DNA sequences in this sample encode the identical CDR3. The DNA of the CDR3 is TGTGCCAGTAGCACGAGCACAGGGAATTCACCCCTCCACTTT. This codes for CASSTSTGNSPLHF. The chain couples TRBV19 to TRBJ1-6, with D possibly matching TRBD1 (6 bases). In germline, CDR1 is LNHDA, CDR2 SQIVND (reference sequence). The CDR3 has 14 residues. Trimming cost V 6 bases and J 7 bases, with 13 bases left between them.

CDR3 residues: CASSYSGTKGSEAFF. The CDR3 DNA reads TGTGCCAGCAGTTACAGCGGGACAAAAGGCTCTGAAGCTTTCTTT. This chain joins TRBV6-2 or TRBV6-3 and TRBJ1-1; maybe TRBD1 (6 bases). Germline CDR1 is MNHEY and CDR2 is SVGEGT. Trimming removed 2 bases at V and 6 bases at J, with 16 bases between. This CDR3 has 15 amino acids.